This TCR beta chain appears in the sequencing data of a study of technical replicates of blood from a few donors. Here immunoSEQ multiplex PCR was the method, and the copy in TCRdb shows in-frame clones only, minus some. Of roughly 85,000 clones in the sample, approximately 95% are singletons; the top ten hold 0.2% to 0.3%. Germline V gives CDR1 MNHNS, CDR2 SASEGT. CDR3 size: 12 residues. Trimming shortened V by 8 bases and J by 0 bases, and 8 bases separated the two germline ends. This TCR was recovered from a human donor in good health. Sequencing input: T cells isolated from PBMCs. The J gene is TRBJ2-7, the V gene TRBV6-1; D ambiguous. The CDR3 coding sequence is TGTGCCAGCGGGTGGAGCTCCTACGAGCAGTACTTC. It translates to CASGWSSYEQYF.